The present T cell receptor (beta chain) was sequenced within a study of cytomegalovirus exposure and HLA in healthy donors (TCRdb year 2017). Concerning the study at large: An earlier analysis of some 600 of the donors reported roughly 300 Gb of sequence data and 117 million unique TCR beta sequences obtained from around 190 million T cells. High-throughput TCR immunosequencing, statistical association of individual TCRs with disease status, and machine learning were combined to predict cytomegalovirus infection status. Typing coverage differed by locus: A, B, C, DRB1 and DQB1 were typed in about 620-630 donors, DQA1 in about 550, DPA1 in some 570, and DPB1 in around 440. A later analysis re-examined previously published TCR beta repertoires from over 500 donors and added high-resolution HLA genotyping to investigate patterns of TCR occurrence. Of the approximately 400 genotyped donors, roughly 80% fell in the genetic ancestry cluster associated with self-reported Caucasian donors. All discovery cohort repertoires had been generated on a single sequencing platform. An earlier analysis of 587 of the donors applied high-throughput TCR beta sequencing to assess whether each TCR beta V gene segment acted as functional or pseudogenic. Donor age, sex, ethnicity and CMV serostatus were collected together with the repertoire data. Because of strong linkage in the cohort, a few DR-DQ haplotypes were treated as single units for association and clustering. An early release that covered some 630 HLA-typed donors contained approximately 290 gigabases of sequencing data and tens of millions of unique TCR sequences. The study profiled the T cell repertoires of 550 to 700 subjects by immunosequencing and related them to cytomegalovirus serostatus. HLA typing included class I and class II loci at four-digit resolution. On average, roughly 240,000 unique TCR beta nucleotide sequences were sequenced per donor among about 400 genotyped donors of the cohort, with roughly 18% of those sequences being non-productive. Besides the first cohort of approximately 670 subjects, a separate validation cohort made up of roughly 120 different subjects was used. Genome-wide SNP genotypes for about 60% of the roughly 670 donors were used in a later genetic analysis, which treated that subset as a discovery cohort. The study aimed to test whether signatures of past pathogen exposure could be identified by cataloging public T cell receptors. The later analysis used no new phenotypic data to find candidate immune exposures, relying instead on TCR beta sequences and their occurrence across donors.

A remark on this clone: The antigen it binds to is not known. Base qualities are missing; no much larger clone stands one base away.

CDR1 and CDR2 are read off the germline V gene (reference sequence) as SEHNR and FQNEAQ. Relative to germline, V is 2 bases shorter and J is 6 bases shorter, with 7 bases between their ends. Taken from cysteine to phenylalanine, the CDR3 has 13 residues. Only the CDR3 DNA is retained, 39 bases long and in frame from the first base. The research as a whole found: V-gene and J-gene trimming of TCR beta chains was associated with a missense DCLRE1C variant in a later genetic analysis, and the association was replicated in an independent cohort. While some public TCRs were present in many individuals, most TCR sequences turned up only very rarely across donors. Assigning TCR associations to individual alleles was difficult when HLA alleles, especially DR and DQ, strongly co-occurred. Several of the top co-occurrence clusters appeared to be linked to parvovirus B19, influenza, CMV and Epstein-Barr virus, according to a later analysis. A further reported finding was that TCR beta sequences accurately predicted the HLA-A and HLA-B alleles for most subjects in the first cohort. A later analysis found that most CMV-associated TCR beta chains appeared HLA-restricted, with HLA associations seemingly driven largely by CMV exposure. Linkage disequilibrium might explain the correlated functional status among segregating V segments, but an unknown experimental factor could not be ruled out. The presence/absence analyses assumed that sequencing depth was roughly uniform across donors, and that assumption may not be true. Specific HLA alleles were associated with roughly 16,000 TCR beta sequences at a false discovery rate of 0.05 in a later analysis. Some IMGT-functional V segments, including TRBV6-2 and TRBV6-3, could not be told apart with the 87-base-pair reads, so those segments were excluded. The earlier analysis of 587 of the donors excluded 15 to 20 rarely observed V segments, including chromosome 9 orphons, because counts were too low. A cluster of highly shared sequence variants was judged likely to represent a technical artifact of the sequencing pipeline. In a later analysis, HLA-associated TCR beta chains showed more clonal expansion and lower generation probabilities than non-associated chains that were equally common. It was suggested by the authors that the approach could potentially be generalized to other disease states and immunological phenotypes. The study listed 164 TCR beta chains as associated with cytomegalovirus. The only immune exposure information available for the cohort was CMV serostatus. Cytomegalovirus status was reported to be diagnosed by the classifier with high specificity and sensitivity in both the original and validation cohorts. In an earlier analysis of about 540 of the donors, most TCR beta V segments were observed in productive rearrangements about 90% or about 30% of the time, broadly matching IMGT annotations. A later analysis found that TCR association rates varied across HLA loci, with DRB1 alleles showing the most associated TCRs and HLA-C alleles the fewest. Three of the identified cytomegalovirus-associated TCR beta chains were confirmed in vitro to be specific for cytomegalovirus antigens. In this cohort, only TCR beta chains were sequenced, and detectable features were limited by the absence of alpha or paired-chain data. Because HLA typing was unavailable for some donors at each locus, only the typed subset was used in association tests. A later genetic analysis reported fewer N-insertions in productive TCRs among donors in an Asian-associated ancestry cluster than the approximately 700-donor mean.

Library generation was performed with the immunoSEQ multiplex PCR assay. For the multiplex PCR, a mixture combining 60 forward primers for TCR Vbeta segments and 13 reverse primers for TCR Jbeta segments was used. The CDR3 region of rearranged TCR beta genes was amplified from genomic DNA with a multiplex PCR assay. On the Illumina HiSeq System, the amplified TCR beta libraries were sequenced as 87-base-pair reads. Processing in the source paper ran as follows. A later analysis tallied 75 million to 95 million unique TCR beta chains across the 666 repertoires, and approximately 11 million of those chains were shared by two or more donors. Raw reads were error-corrected and collapsed into unique sequences by a nearest-neighbor algorithm in which closely related sequences were merged to remove PCR and sequencing errors. To assign V, D and J gene segments, CDR3 sequences were aligned to IMGT reference sequences. For a sequence to be retained, a match of at least six nucleotides to both a V gene segment and a J gene segment was required. Rearrangements were called productive when the CDR3 lacked stop codons and stayed in frame with V and J; all others were non-productive. Following IMGT convention, CDR3 was defined as the stretch from the second conserved V-encoded cysteine to the conserved J-encoded phenylalanine. The earlier analysis of about 590 of the donors excluded sequences that lacked an unambiguous match to a single V gene segment. An earlier analysis of fewer than 750 of the donors classified V segments as functional when productive rearrangements were above 56.7% and as segregating when the standard deviation between donors was above 5%. To diagnose cytomegalovirus status from the catalog of TCR beta chain sequences, a statistical classification framework was built. In a later analysis, V and J genes were assigned by comparing TCR nucleotide sequences against IMGT/GENE-DB human TR gene sequences. A later analysis assigned CDR3 sequences and most-parsimonious VDJ recombination scenarios with the TCRdist pipeline. In a later analysis, each TCR beta chain was defined by its CDR3 amino acid sequence together with its V-gene family, and reads lacking a unique V-gene family were excluded. In a later analysis, 500 to 700 highly shared, low-generation-probability nucleotide sequences were removed to address suspected cross-contamination and a sequencing artifact. A later analysis calculated a clonal expansion index for each public chain from normalized within-repertoire ranks of inferred template counts. In a later analysis, generation probabilities were computed with a VDJ recombination model fitted to out-of-frame rearrangements, and the resulting probabilities were checked against IGoR. In a later analysis, TCR-TCR, TCR-HLA and TCR-CMV co-occurrence was scored with hypergeometric tests, and a repertoire-size bias correction was applied to TCR pairs. In a later analysis, false discovery rates were estimated by permuting HLA or CMV assignments 20 times. In a later analysis, co-occurring TCRs were grouped with DBSCAN, and TCRdist sequence similarity was added when clustering was performed within HLA-allele-positive subsets. Repertoires with fewer than 30,000 or more than 120,000 public chains, plus five repertoires with anomalous nucleotide sharing, were excluded from co-occurrence clustering. Sourced from immuneACCESS, this table was stored by TCRdb with only in-frame sequences that have V and J called. A share of the clones is absent; for the studies checked, an unresolved V gene accounts for under half, and the remainder has no known explanation. V and J calls and clone size are given by that table; D and trimming were obtained from the DNA. In this sample the table shows under 140,000 clones, around 84% of which occur a single time. Under 1.5% of the sample lies in the top ten.

The cohort was made up of several hundred healthy bone marrow donors. At the time of sampling, every cohort member was nominally healthy, though immune exposures that went unrecorded were likely present. The donor tested CMV seronegative and was one of the 352 seronegative cohort members. Each donor provided a peripheral blood sample, and peripheral blood mononuclear cells were used for TCR beta sequencing. The Qiagen DNeasy Blood Extraction Kit was used to extract genomic DNA from the blood cell samples. Rearrangement joined TRBV7-9 to TRBJ2-2; matching of 5 bases hints at TRBD1 as the D gene. The sample taken for sequencing was PBMCs. The receptor's source is a woman aged 30 to 39 in good health and CMV-seronegative. CDR3 sequence: CASSLTGAGELFF. The bases read TGTGCCAGCAGCTTAACAGGCGCCGGGGAGCTGTTTTTT.